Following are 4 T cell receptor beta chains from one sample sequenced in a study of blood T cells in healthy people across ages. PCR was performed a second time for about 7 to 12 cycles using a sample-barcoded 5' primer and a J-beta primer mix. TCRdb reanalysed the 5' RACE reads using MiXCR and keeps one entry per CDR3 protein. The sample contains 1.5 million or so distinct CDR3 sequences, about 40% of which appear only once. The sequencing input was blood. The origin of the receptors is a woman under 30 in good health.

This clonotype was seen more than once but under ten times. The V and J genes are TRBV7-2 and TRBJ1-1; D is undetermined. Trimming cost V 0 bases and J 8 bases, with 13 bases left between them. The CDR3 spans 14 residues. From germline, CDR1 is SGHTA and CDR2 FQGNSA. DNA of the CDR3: TGTGCCAGCAGCTTAGCGAGGGATTCGGAGGAAGCTTTCTTT. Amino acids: CASSLARDSEEAFF. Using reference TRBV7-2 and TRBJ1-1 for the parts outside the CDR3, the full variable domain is GAGVSQSPSNKVTEKGKDVELRCDPISGHTALYWYRQSLGQGLEFLIYFQGNSAPDKSGLPSDRFSAERTGGSVSTLTIQRTQQEDSAVYLCASSLARDSEEAFFGQGTRLTVV.

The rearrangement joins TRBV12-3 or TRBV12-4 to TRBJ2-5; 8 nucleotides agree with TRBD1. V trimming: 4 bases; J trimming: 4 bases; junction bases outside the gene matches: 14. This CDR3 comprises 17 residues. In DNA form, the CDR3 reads TGTGCCAGCAGTTCCAGGACAGGGTCGCTTCGATCAGAGACCCAGTACTTC. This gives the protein CASSSRTGSLRSETQYF.

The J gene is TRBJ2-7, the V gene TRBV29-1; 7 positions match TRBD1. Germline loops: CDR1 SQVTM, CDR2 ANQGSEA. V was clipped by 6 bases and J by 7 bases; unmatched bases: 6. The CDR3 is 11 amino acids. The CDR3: CSVERGREQYF. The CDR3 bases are TGCAGCGTCGAAAGGGGGCGAGAGCAGTACTTC.

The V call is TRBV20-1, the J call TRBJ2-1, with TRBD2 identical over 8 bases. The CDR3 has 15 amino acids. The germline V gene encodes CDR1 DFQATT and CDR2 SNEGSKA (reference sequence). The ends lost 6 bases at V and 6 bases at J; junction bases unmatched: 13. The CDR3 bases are TGCAGTGCCAGCGGACGGGAGGGTCTTGGCAATGAGCAGTTCTTC. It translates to CSASGREGLGNEQFF.